Listed here are 8 T cell receptor beta chains from one sample, sequenced in a study of cytomegalovirus exposure and HLA in healthy donors. Primers for the PCR totalled 60 Vbeta and 13 Jbeta. The assay was immunoSEQ multiplex PCR, and TCRdb's table has in-frame clones only and misses some. The sample has about 88,000 clones; just under 90% are singletons. The sample taken for sequencing was PBMCs. The receptors come from a man between 18 and 29 years old in good health and CMV-seronegative.

The chain is built from TRBV4-3 and TRBJ2-7, with D possibly being TRBD2 (5 bases). This CDR3 has 14 amino acids. Deletions cut 4 bases from V and 3 bases from J, with 13 bases between. Germline V gene lookup returns CDR1 LGHNA and CDR2 YSLEER. CDR3 in DNA: TGCGCCAGCAGCCGATCGCTCGGGGTCTACGAGCAGTACTTC. Translation gives CASSRSLGVYEQYF.

The chain carries TRBV11-3 and TRBJ2-1; 10 bases map to TRBD2. The CDR3 extends over 16 amino acids. CDR1 and CDR2 from the germline V gene are SGHNT and YENEEA. V shed 1 base and J 3 bases; nucleotides not matched to a gene: 3. CDR3 protein: CASSLVVAGGYNEQFF. As DNA, the CDR3 is TGTGCCAGCAGCTTAGTGGTAGCGGGAGGCTACAATGAGCAGTTCTTC.

This sequence joins TRBV28 and TRBJ1-1, with D perhaps matching TRBD1 (5 bases). CDR1 is MDHEN, CDR2 SYDVKM, per germline. Trimming removed 3 bases from V and 3 bases from J, with 14 bases in between. The CDR3 is made up of 15 amino acids. CDR3 nucleotides: TGTGCCAGCAGTTTCCGTCAGGGTGCCCACACTGAAGCTTTCTTT. Protein sequence: CASSFRQGAHTEAFF.

The rearrangement links TRBV2 to TRBJ2-7; D ambiguous. CDR3 length: 16 amino acids. Germline CDR1 SNHLY, CDR2 FYNNEI. Trimming pared 4 bases from V and 4 bases from J, leaving 20 bases between. The CDR3 DNA is TGTGCCAGCAGTGGGAACAGCCTCCTATCCTTATACGAGCAGTACTTC. Protein sequence: CASSGNSLLSLYEQYF.

This clone occurred once. The chain combines TRBV7-9 with TRBJ2-3; D gene unclear. Looked up from germline, CDR1 is SEHNR and CDR2 is FQNEAQ (reference sequence). V lost 5 bases and J lost 0, with 18 bases in between. This CDR3 contains 17 residues. CDR3 in amino acids: CASSPRRSLNSTDTQYF. DNA for the CDR3: TGTGCCAGCAGCCCCCGGCGGTCCCTCAATAGCACAGATACGCAGTATTTT.

The chain combines TRBV19 with TRBJ1-1; possible D gene TRBD1, 5 bases. Germline V lookup: CDR1 LNHDA, CDR2 SQIVND (reference sequence). The V gene lost 4 bases and the J gene lost 0 bases, with 18 bases spanning the gap. This CDR3 contains 17 residues. CDR3 amino acids: CASSNPRGRQVNTEAFF. CDR3 nucleotide sequence: TGTGCCAGTAGTAACCCACGGGGGAGGCAAGTGAACACTGAAGCTTTCTTT.

This clone was counted once. The J gene is TRBJ2-1, the V gene TRBV5-1, with D uncertain. The CDR3 covers 14 residues. CDR1 is SGHRS, CDR2 YFSETQ, per germline. The V end lost 0 bases, the J end lost 0 bases, and 4 bases lay between the germline ends. CDR3 sequence: CASSLGHSYNEQFF. The DNA of the CDR3 is TGCGCCAGCAGCTTGGGACACTCCTACAATGAGCAGTTCTTC.

This clone was seen only once. J is TRBJ2-5 and V is TRBV19, with D possibly being TRBD1 (5 bases). V was pared by 7 bases and J by 4 bases, with 22 bases between. The CDR3 extends over 16 amino acids. CDR1 and CDR2 from the germline V gene are LNHDA and SQIVND (reference sequence). CDR3 DNA: TGTGCCAGTACCATGGGCACAGGAACCTCGAGAGAGACCCAGTACTTC. Translated, it gives CASTMGTGTSRETQYF.